The sample holds a few counts of the clone carrying this TCR beta chain. Its antigen is unidentified. This sample was included in a study of beta chain features in type 1 diabetes. Study in general: Cell yields, gender and age were comparable in patients and healthy donors. Across all samples, some 110 million sorted cells were examined. General study findings and limits: There was a moderate but significant shortening of TCRB CDR3s in all four CD4+ subsets of Type 1 diabetes patients. A cDNA-based sequencing approach could over-represent cells with high TCR expression.

The isolated RNA, all of it, was reverse transcribed, so expressed TCRB transcripts were what got sequenced. Clones were sequenced by immunoSEQ multiplex PCR, and TCRdb holds only the in-frame ones, with some missing. This table has hundreds of thousands of clones, around 15% appearing once. CDR1 and CDR2 from the germline V gene are SGHTA and FQGNSA. The CDR3 is made up of 16 amino acids. V lost 5 bases and J lost 2, with 16 bases in between. This chain joins TRBV7-2 and TRBJ1-5; the D gene is possibly TRBD1 (5 bases). The sequence derives from a man younger than 35 with type 1 diabetes. Sequenced sample: naive CD4+ T cells from blood. CDR3 sequence (DNA): TGTGCCAGCAGCGGCGAGATCGGGGCCCGCAATCAGCCCCAGCATTTT. Translation: CASSGEIGARNQPQHF.